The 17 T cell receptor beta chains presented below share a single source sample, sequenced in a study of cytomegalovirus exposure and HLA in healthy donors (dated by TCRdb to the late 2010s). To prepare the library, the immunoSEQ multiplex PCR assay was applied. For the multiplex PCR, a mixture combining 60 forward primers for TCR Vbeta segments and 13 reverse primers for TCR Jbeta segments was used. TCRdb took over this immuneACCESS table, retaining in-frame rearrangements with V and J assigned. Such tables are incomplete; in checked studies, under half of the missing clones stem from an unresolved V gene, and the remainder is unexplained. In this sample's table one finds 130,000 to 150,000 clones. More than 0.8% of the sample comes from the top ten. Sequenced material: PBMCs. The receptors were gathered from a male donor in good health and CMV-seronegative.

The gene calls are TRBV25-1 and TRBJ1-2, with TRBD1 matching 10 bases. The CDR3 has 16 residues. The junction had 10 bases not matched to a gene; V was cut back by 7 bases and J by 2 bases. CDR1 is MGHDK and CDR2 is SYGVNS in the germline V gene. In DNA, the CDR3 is TGTGCCAGCAAAAGGGGGGGGACAGGGGCGAACTATGGCTACACCTTC. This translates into CASKRGGTGANYGYTF.

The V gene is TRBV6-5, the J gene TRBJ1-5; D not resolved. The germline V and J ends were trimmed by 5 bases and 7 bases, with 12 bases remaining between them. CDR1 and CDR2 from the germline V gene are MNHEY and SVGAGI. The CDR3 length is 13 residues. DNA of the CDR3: TGTGCCAGCAGTGAAGCAGCGAAACAGCCCCAGCATTTT. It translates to CASSEAAKQPQHF.

As DNA, the CDR3 is TGTGCCACCAGCAGAGATAGTCTTACCCTGTACTTC. Translated, it gives CATSRDSLTLYF. This sequence joins TRBV15 and TRBJ2-7; the D is unclear. CDR1 and CDR2 (germline): LNHNV, YYDKDF (reference sequence). The V and J ends lost 0 bases and 12 bases respectively, with 12 bases between them. The CDR3 runs to 12 residues.

The CDR3 sequence: CASSVDPAGMLDTQYF. The CDR3 DNA reads TGTGCCAGCAGCGTAGACCCAGCGGGGATGTTAGATACGCAGTATTTT. The chain carries TRBV9 and TRBJ2-3; 7 nucleotides agree with TRBD2. Trimming took 0 bases from V and 5 from J; bases not matched to a gene: 9. Germline V gives CDR1 SGDLS, CDR2 YYNGEE. The CDR3 totals 16 residues.

This CDR3 reads CAISDRLENSPLHF. The CDR3, as DNA: TGTGCCATCAGTGATAGGCTAGAAAATTCACCCCTCCACTTT. This sequence joins TRBV10-3 and TRBJ1-6, with D unresolved. Trimming removed 3 bases from V and 7 bases from J, with 10 bases in between. The CDR3 extends over 14 amino acids. Germline lookup yields CDR1 ENHRY and CDR2 SYGVKD.

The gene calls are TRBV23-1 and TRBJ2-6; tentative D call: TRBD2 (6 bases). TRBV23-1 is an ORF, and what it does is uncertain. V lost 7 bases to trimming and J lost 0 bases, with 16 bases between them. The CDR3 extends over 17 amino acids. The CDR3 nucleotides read TGCGCCAGCACTCCATTGGGACTCCTCTCTGGGGCCAACGTCCTGACTTTC. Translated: CASTPLGLLSGANVLTF.

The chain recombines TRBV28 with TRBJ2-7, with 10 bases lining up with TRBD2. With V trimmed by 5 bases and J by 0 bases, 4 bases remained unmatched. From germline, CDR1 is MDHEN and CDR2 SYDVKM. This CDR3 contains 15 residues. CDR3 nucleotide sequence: TGTGCCAGCAGTCCCCTAGCGGGGGCCTCCTACGAGCAGTACTTC. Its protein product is CASSPLAGASYEQYF.

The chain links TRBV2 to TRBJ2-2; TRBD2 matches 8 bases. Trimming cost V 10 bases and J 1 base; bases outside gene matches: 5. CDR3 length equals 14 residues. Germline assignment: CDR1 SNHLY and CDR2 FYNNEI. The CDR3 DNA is TGTGCCATACGGGGGGGGGAGAACACCGGGGAGCTGTTTTTT. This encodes CAIRGGENTGELFF.

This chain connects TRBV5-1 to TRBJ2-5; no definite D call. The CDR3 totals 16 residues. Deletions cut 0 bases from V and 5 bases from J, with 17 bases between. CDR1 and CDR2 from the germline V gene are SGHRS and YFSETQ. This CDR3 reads CASSLGSGDPGETQYF. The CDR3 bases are TGCGCCAGCAGCTTGGGTTCTGGAGACCCTGGGGAGACCCAGTACTTC. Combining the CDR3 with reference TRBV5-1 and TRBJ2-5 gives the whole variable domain KAGVTQTPRYLIKTRGQQVTLSCSPISGHRSVSWYQQTPGQGLQFLFEYFSETQRNKGNFPGRFSGRQFSNSRSEMNVSTLELGDSALYLCASSLGSGDPGETQYFGPGTRLLVL.

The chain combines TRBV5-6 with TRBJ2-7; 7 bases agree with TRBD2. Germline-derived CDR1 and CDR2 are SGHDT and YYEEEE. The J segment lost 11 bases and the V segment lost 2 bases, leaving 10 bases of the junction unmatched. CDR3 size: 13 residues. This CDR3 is CASSFNRGLDEYF. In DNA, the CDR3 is TGTGCCAGCAGCTTCAACCGAGGACTAGATGAGTACTTC.

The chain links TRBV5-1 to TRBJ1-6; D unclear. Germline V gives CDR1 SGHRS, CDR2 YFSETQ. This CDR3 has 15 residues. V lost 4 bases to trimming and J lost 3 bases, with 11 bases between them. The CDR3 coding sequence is TGCGCCAGCAGCCCCAACAGCAACTATAATTCACCCCTCCACTTT. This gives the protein CASSPNSNYNSPLHF.

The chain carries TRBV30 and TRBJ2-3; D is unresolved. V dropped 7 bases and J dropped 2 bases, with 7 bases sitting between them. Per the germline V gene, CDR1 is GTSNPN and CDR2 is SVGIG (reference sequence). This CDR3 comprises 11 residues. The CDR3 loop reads CASANTDTQYF. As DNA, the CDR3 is TGTGCCTCTGCGAACACAGATACGCAGTATTTT.

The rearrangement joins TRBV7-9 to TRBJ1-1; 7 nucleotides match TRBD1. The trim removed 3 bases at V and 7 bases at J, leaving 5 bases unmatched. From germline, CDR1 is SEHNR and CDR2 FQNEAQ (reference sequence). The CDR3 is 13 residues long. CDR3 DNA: TGTGCCAGCAGCTTTCGACAGGGTGGTGAAGCTTTCTTT. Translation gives CASSFRQGGEAFF.

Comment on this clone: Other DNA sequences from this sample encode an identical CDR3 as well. The CDR3 is CASSLDRNTEAFF. CDR3 nucleotide sequence: TGTGCCAGCAGCTTGGACAGGAACACTGAAGCTTTCTTT. V and J are TRBV5-5 and TRBJ1-1; unclear D gene. The CDR3 extends over 13 amino acids. The V gene's germline CDR1 is SGHKS and CDR2 YYEKEE (reference sequence). Deletions cut 0 bases from V and 1 base from J, with 4 bases between.

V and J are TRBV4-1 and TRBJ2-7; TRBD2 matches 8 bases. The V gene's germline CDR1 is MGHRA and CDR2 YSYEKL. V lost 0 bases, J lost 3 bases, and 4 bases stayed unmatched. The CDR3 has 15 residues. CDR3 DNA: TGCGCCAGCAGCCAAGAAAGGGCGGGAGGCTACGAGCAGTACTTC. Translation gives CASSQERAGGYEQYF.

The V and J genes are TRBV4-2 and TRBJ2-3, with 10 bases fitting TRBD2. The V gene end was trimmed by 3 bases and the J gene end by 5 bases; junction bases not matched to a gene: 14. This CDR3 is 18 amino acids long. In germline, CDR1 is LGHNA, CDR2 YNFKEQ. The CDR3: CASSHGSSGRARGDTQYF. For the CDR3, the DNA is TGTGCCAGCAGCCACGGGTCGAGCGGGAGGGCCAGAGGAGATACGCAGTATTTT.

DNA for the CDR3: TGTGCCAGCAGTTTACAGAATGTGAACACTGAAGCTTTCTTT. Amino acid sequence: CASSLQNVNTEAFF. The chain links TRBV27 to TRBJ1-1; no reliable D call. Trimming left V 2 bases short and J 0 bases short, with 7 bases between. The CDR3 extends over 14 amino acids. The germline gives CDR1 MNHEY, CDR2 SMNVEV (reference sequence).